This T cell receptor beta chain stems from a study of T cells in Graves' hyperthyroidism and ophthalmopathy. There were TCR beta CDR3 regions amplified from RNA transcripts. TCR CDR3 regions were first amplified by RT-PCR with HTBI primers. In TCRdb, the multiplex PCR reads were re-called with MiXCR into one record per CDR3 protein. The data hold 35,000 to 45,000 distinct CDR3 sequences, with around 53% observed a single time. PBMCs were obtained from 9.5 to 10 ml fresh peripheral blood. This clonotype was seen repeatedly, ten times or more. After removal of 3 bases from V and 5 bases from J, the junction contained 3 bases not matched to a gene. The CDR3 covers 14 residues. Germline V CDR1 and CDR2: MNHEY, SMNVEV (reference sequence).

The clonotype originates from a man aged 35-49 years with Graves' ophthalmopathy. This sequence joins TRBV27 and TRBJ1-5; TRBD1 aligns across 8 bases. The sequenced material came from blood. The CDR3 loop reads CASSLDRDDQPQHF. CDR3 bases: TGTGCCAGCAGTTTGGACAGGGACGATCAGCCCCAGCATTTT.